This T cell receptor beta chain was captured in a study of T cell responses to AZD1222 COVID-19 vaccine. Study at large: Analyses pooled second doses at about 4 or about 12 weeks.

General study results and limits: Repertoires were obtained only post-peak T cell response. In a largely white British group with more females than males, clonal diversity was possibly underestimated. Spike-spanning, vaccine-associated CD4 TCRs were dominant at 160-218 and 743-854.

With respect to this clone: Its target is not known.

The CDR3 spans 15 residues. The germline gives CDR1 DFQATT, CDR2 SNEGSKA (reference sequence). V was pared by 3 bases and J by 5 bases, with 19 bases between. Only in-frame clones appear in the TCRdb table, and some are missing; sequencing was by immunoSEQ multiplex PCR. In the table there are about 120,000 clones, less than 95% of which are singletons. This sequence was found in an adult in good health. The chain links TRBV20-1 to TRBJ2-5, with D hard to call. Sequencing used peripheral blood, obtained on day 0 of AZD1222 vaccination. Here the CDR3 reads CSASPPYAALETQYF. The CDR3 coding sequence is TGCAGTGCTAGTCCGCCTTATGCGGCTCTGGAGACCCAGTACTTC.